The rows below give T cell receptor beta chains drawn from one sample of a study of shared clonotypes between healthy human individuals. Generated by immunoSEQ multiplex PCR, the TCRdb table keeps only in-frame clones and is missing some. This sample yields under 2,500,000 clones, of which 90% to 96% are seen a single time; 0.1% to 0.15% belongs to the top ten. The source material was naive CD4+ T cells sorted from blood. The receptors stem from a man younger than 30 in good health. CDR3s include the opening cysteine and the closing phenylalanine or tryptophan. Each record gives: J gene, V gene, CDR3 protein.

>TRBJ1-1|TRBV4-2
CASSSMGVGNTEAFF
>TRBJ2-5|TRBV9
CASNGLGETQYF
>TRBJ2-7|TRBV6-1
CASRRPGQGAGEQYF
>TRBJ1-5|TRBV28
CASSFPGSNQPQHF
>TRBJ2-5|TRBV5-1
CASSLVGREVSGTQYF
>TRBJ1-1|TRBV7-9
CASRRTGDLNTEAFF
>TRBJ1-1|TRBV27
CASSLRGGKNTEAFF
>TRBJ2-7|TRBV6-1
CASSGGTSGDYEQYF
>TRBJ1-1|TRBV10-2
CASTGDSYNTEAFF
>TRBJ1-2|TRBV25-1
CASTAQGIDHGYTF
>TRBJ2-7|TRBV2
CASSEGLGSFYEQYF
>TRBJ2-5|TRBV7-2
CASSLNPGGRGRETQYF
>TRBJ2-7|TRBV18
CASSPSPLGTDSYEQYF
>TRBJ1-4|TRBV7-2
CASSSRGASKLFF
>TRBJ2-5|TRBV19
CASSLAGGGETQYF
>TRBJ2-7|TRBV10-3
CAISSTSGASYEQYF
>TRBJ1-3|TRBV9
CASSNRQGLNSGNTIYF
>TRBJ1-2|TRBV5-1
CASSSIQEGLGGYTF
>TRBJ2-5|TRBV5-1
CASSYGQGGWETQYF
>TRBJ1-1|TRBV5-4
CASSRDRTQGAGRAFF
>TRBJ2-2|TRBV30
CAWRGQGTGELFF
>TRBJ2-3|TRBV11-3
CASSLAPRDTQYF
>TRBJ2-2|TRBV4-2
CASSPGGDRELFF
>TRBJ1-5|TRBV5-4
CASSGDRDQPQHF
>TRBJ1-1|TRBV5-1
CASSPRDRAFVSDTEAFF
>TRBJ1-1|TRBV10-3
CAIRGRLNTEAFF
>TRBJ2-7|TRBV30
CAWSNSYEQYF
>TRBJ1-6|TRBV21-1
CASSKEEVGTQGLGNSPLHF
>TRBJ2-5|TRBV7-2
CASSLLPSGRSSGTQYF
>TRBJ2-3|TRBV21-1
CASSKSLRAASTDTQYF
>TRBJ2-7|TRBV5-4
CASSLQRGAGGPYEQYF
>TRBJ2-7|TRBV10-2
CASKENLAGVSEQYF
>TRBJ2-2|TRBV5-1
CASSWGLAANTGELFF
>TRBJ2-7|TRBV7-9
CASSAGTGGYEQYF
>TRBJ2-3|TRBV7-9
CASSPSFRLAGYADTQYF
>TRBJ2-1|TRBV27
CASNRGSSYNEQFF
>TRBJ1-2|TRBV5-1
CASSTRTGLANGYTF
>TRBJ2-3|TRBV10-3
CATSGSLPDTQYF
>TRBJ2-7|TRBV2
CASSETLLSEQYF
>TRBJ1-5|TRBV6-5
CASSYSSLSNQPQHF
>TRBJ2-7|TRBV5-8
CASSWDRGYEQYF
>TRBJ2-3|TRBV10-2
CASSGSTGLSTDTQYF
>TRBJ2-2|TRBV2
CASSGTGGTGELFF
>TRBJ1-1|TRBV6-1
CASNPSGTGVTEAFF
>TRBJ1-1|TRBV28
CASSLLGGAGENTEAFF
>TRBJ2-7|TRBV5-1
CASSLAGKKSYEQYF
>TRBJ1-2|TRBV28
CASSLTTPPNYGYTF
>TRBJ2-1|TRBV2
CASSWTSGGNNEQFF
>TRBJ2-2|TRBV10-1
CASSVPITGELFF
>TRBJ1-6|TRBV9
CASSARTDYNSPLHF
>TRBJ2-7|TRBV29-1
CSVTTAAWEQYF
>TRBJ2-5|TRBV5-5
CASSQSAGGRQETQYF
>TRBJ1-1|TRBV10-3
CAISDTANTEAFF
>TRBJ1-6|TRBV27
CASSLGRQNSPLHF
>TRBJ1-2|TRBV6-7
CASSYSGVDRENYGYTF
>TRBJ2-1|TRBV2
CASSQRESGSNEQFF
>TRBJ1-3|TRBV6-5
CASRREGENTIYF
>TRBJ2-7|TRBV6-1
CASRGGTGYYEQYF
>TRBJ2-1|TRBV5-1
CASSLAGATYNEQFF
>TRBJ1-5|TRBV18
CASSLGRDQPQHF